Listed below are T cell receptor beta chains from one sample, sequenced in a study of T cell responses to AZD1222 COVID-19 vaccine. Sequencing used immunoSEQ multiplex PCR; TCRdb keeps in-frame clones, though not all of them. Altogether 150,000 to 200,000 clones are present, roughly 94% being singletons, with the ten largest covering about 0.6%. Sequences were derived from peripheral blood, sampled on day 0 of AZD1222 vaccination. The source of these receptors is an adult in good health. Both conserved end residues are part of each CDR3. D genes are given only for firm matches. Not every row has a clone size; where given, it reads once, few, many or a size class.

D gene	CDR3 length	clone size	V gene	J gene	CDR3 protein	CDR3 DNA
TRBD2	15	once	TRBV3-1/TRBV3-2	TRBJ2-1	CASSQDGLAGTEQFF	TGTGCCAGCAGCCAAGATGGCCTAGCGGGAACTGAGCAGTTCTTC
.	14	.	TRBV4-2	TRBJ1-6	CASSPTGDNSPLHF	TGTGCCAGCAGCCCGACTGGGGATAATTCACCCCTCCACTTT
TRBD1	14	.	TRBV27	TRBJ1-2	CASRRTGEGINFTF	TGTGCCAGCAGACGAACAGGGGAGGGGATTAATTTCACCTTC
TRBD1	17	.	TRBV5-4	TRBJ1-2	CASSSNLAPAGGDGYTF	TGTGCCAGCAGCTCAAACTTGGCCCCGGCAGGGGGGGATGGCTACACCTTC
.	16	.	TRBV11-2	TRBJ1-1	CASSSPRREGGPEAFF	TGTGCCAGCAGCTCCCCCCGGCGGGAGGGGGGCCCTGAAGCTTTCTTT
.	12	.	TRBV6-5	TRBJ2-1	CASSYSGNEQFF	TGTGCCAGCAGTTACTCAGGGAATGAGCAGTTCTTC
.	15	.	TRBV9	TRBJ1-4	CASSGLTNTNEKLFF	TGTGCCAGCAGCGGCCTGACGAACACTAATGAAAAACTGTTTTTT
.	13	once	TRBV28	TRBJ2-5	CASSLRTPETQYF	TGTGCCAGCAGTTTACGAACCCCGGAGACCCAGTACTTC
.	14	.	TRBV5-5	TRBJ1-1	CASSSDSYNTEAFF	TGTGCCAGCAGCTCGGACAGCTATAACACTGAAGCTTTCTTT
TRBD2	15	.	TRBV5-1	TRBJ2-4	CASSLAWGEGNIQYF	TGCGCCAGCAGCTTGGCCTGGGGGGAGGGAAACATTCAGTACTTC
TRBD2	14	.	TRBV5-1	TRBJ2-5	CASSSLAGVETQYF	TGCGCCAGCAGCTCACTAGCGGGAGTAGAGACCCAGTACTTC
.	13	once	TRBV3-1/TRBV3-2	TRBJ1-1	CASSAHGGPEAFF	TGTGCCAGCAGCGCCCATGGGGGACCTGAAGCTTTCTTT
.	14	.	TRBV27	TRBJ2-7	CASSSGVSPYEQYF	TGTGCCAGCAGTTCGGGGGTGTCCCCCTACGAGCAGTACTTC
.	13	.	TRBV3-1/TRBV3-2	TRBJ1-5	CASSQTGLGPQHF	TGTGCCAGCAGCCAGACAGGTTTGGGGCCCCAGCATTTT
.	13	.	TRBV29-1	TRBJ1-2	CSVHDGTNYGYTF	TGCAGCGTGCATGACGGCACTAACTATGGCTACACCTTC
TRBD1	14	.	TRBV5-1	TRBJ1-4	CASRDRAANEKLFF	TGCGCCAGCAGGGACAGGGCGGCTAATGAAAAACTGTTTTTT
.	13	.	TRBV27	TRBJ2-5	CASSSPDWGTQYF	TGTGCCAGCAGTTCACCCGACTGGGGGACCCAGTACTTC
TRBD1	15	.	TRBV7-9	TRBJ1-5	CASSGGQGEDQPQHF	TGTGCCAGCAGTGGTGGACAGGGTGAGGATCAGCCCCAGCATTTT
.	17	.	TRBV12-5	TRBJ2-1	CASGFELPGSSYNEQFF	TGTGCTAGTGGTTTCGAACTACCGGGAAGCTCCTACAATGAGCAGTTCTTC
.	15	.	TRBV5-5	TRBJ1-5	CASSLGFEGSQPQHF	TGTGCCAGCAGCTTAGGGTTTGAGGGGAGTCAGCCCCAGCATTTT
.	14	.	TRBV19	TRBJ2-1	CASSGGLLYNEQFF	TGTGCCAGTAGTGGGGGCCTTCTTTACAATGAGCAGTTCTTC
TRBD1	15	.	TRBV9	TRBJ1-2	CASSVARTGYEGYTF	TGTGCCAGCAGCGTAGCTAGGACAGGGTATGAAGGCTACACCTTC
TRBD2	17	.	TRBV6-2/TRBV6-3	TRBJ2-1	CASSFFSGRAPTNEQFF	TGTGCCAGCAGTTTTTTTAGCGGGAGGGCCCCTACAAATGAGCAGTTCTTC
.	15	.	TRBV6-5	TRBJ2-3	CASSNPGDSGNTQYF	TGTGCCAGCAGTAACCCAGGGGACTCTGGAAATACGCAGTATTTT
.	14	.	TRBV10-2	TRBJ2-7	CATQGGRRHYEQYF	TGCGCCACTCAGGGGGGCAGGCGACACTACGAGCAGTACTTC
.	15	.	TRBV4-1	TRBJ2-7	CASSQEGLDLYEQYF	TGCGCCAGCAGCCAAGAGGGGCTCGACTTATACGAGCAGTACTTC
.	12	.	TRBV7-9	TRBJ1-1	CASSFWSTEAFF	TGTGCCAGCAGCTTTTGGAGCACTGAAGCTTTCTTT
TRBD2	17	.	TRBV19	TRBJ2-1	CASSMSHGTRGYNEQFF	TGTGCCAGTAGTATGTCCCACGGGACTAGAGGCTACAATGAGCAGTTCTTC
.	17	.	TRBV12-2	TRBJ1-2	CASRPRGQGWRAYGYTF	TGTGCAAGTCGCCCGCGGGGACAGGGGTGGAGGGCCTATGGCTACACCTTC
.	14	.	TRBV19	TRBJ1-4	CASSRVLLGEKLFF	TGTGCCAGTTCAAGAGTTCTACTGGGTGAAAAACTGTTTTTT
TRBD1	16	.	TRBV30	TRBJ1-4	CAWSVLGTATNEKLFF	TGTGCCTGGAGTGTACTGGGGACAGCAACTAATGAAAAACTGTTTTTT
.	12	.	TRBV28	TRBJ1-1	CASSPPAGEAFF	TGTGCCAGCAGTCCCCCGGCGGGCGAAGCTTTCTTT